Shown below are 31 T cell receptor beta chains from a single sample sequenced in a study of T cells in women clearing cervical HPV infection. Libraries were prepared by immunoSEQ multiplex PCR; TCRdb keeps only in-frame clonotypes and omits some of them. The sample yields some 23,000 clones, of which the top ten take up over 7.5%. The sequencing input was blood buffy coat. The source is a woman aged 18-70 years with a cervical HPV16 infection that either progressed to CIN3+ or cleared (not recorded which).

Comment on this clone: The missing CDR3 end, 3 residues past where the read stops, is filled in from the germline J gene. The chain carries TRBV2 and TRBJ2-1, with D perhaps being TRBD1 or TRBD2 (5 bases each). The CDR3 length is 13 residues. V was trimmed by 8 bases and J by 3 bases, leaving 11 bases between them. Germline lookup yields CDR1 SNHLY and CDR2 FYNNEI. Incomplete CDR3 DNA: TGTGCCAGCGTTGAGGGGCGCTACAATGAG. This sequence encodes CASVEGRYNE. Given in full, the CDR3 is CASVEGRYNEQFF.

For this clone: The read terminates 3 residues before the CDR3 end, so the remaining end is supplied by the germline J gene. This rearrangement joins TRBV20-1 to TRBJ2-3; a possible D gene is TRBD2 (6 bases). This CDR3 has 14 amino acids. Germline V lookup: CDR1 DFQATT, CDR2 SNEGSKA (reference sequence). Deletions cut 0 bases from V and 3 bases from J, with 10 bases between. CDR3 sequence reads: CSARDGGSTDTQYF. CDR3 DNA (partial): TGCAGTGCTAGAGACGGGGGAAGTACAGATACG.

The sequenced CDR3 bases are TGCGCCAGCAGCCAAGTAGGAAGCGGGGTCACAGATACG. Translated, it gives CASSQVGSGVTDT. The CDR3 reads in full as CASSQVGSGVTDTQYF. This chain joins TRBV4-1 and TRBJ2-3; TRBD2 agrees at 7 bases. Read sequence stops 3 residues before the CDR3 end, and the germline J gene provides the missing end. CDR3 length equals 16 residues. Germline CDR1 and CDR2: MGHRA and YSYEKL. V was clipped by 1 base and J by 2 bases; unmatched bases: 6.

With regard to this clone: The read halts 3 residues ahead of the CDR3 end, with the missing end drawn from the germline J gene. The rearrangement links TRBV7-9 to TRBJ1-1; no firm D call. V was shortened by 5 bases and J by 3 bases, with 13 bases between the two germline ends. This CDR3 has 14 residues. The germline gives CDR1 SEHNR, CDR2 FQNEAQ (reference sequence). Incomplete CDR3 DNA: TGTGCCAGCAGCGCGCCCCCAGGCTACACTGAA. It is translated as CASSAPPGYTE. The CDR3 in its entirety is CASSAPPGYTEAFF.

For this clone: The sequenced fragment ends 3 residues before the CDR3 boundary, so the rest is inferred from the germline J gene. The chain links TRBV7-9 to TRBJ2-7, with unresolved D. Trimming pared 3 bases from V and 6 bases from J, leaving 6 bases between. The germline V gene has CDR1 SEHNR and CDR2 FQNEAQ (reference sequence). The CDR3 has 11 amino acids. This CDR3 is CASSFRVEQYF. The covered CDR3 bases are TGTGCCAGCAGCTTTAGGGTCGAG.

With respect to this clone: The read is 3 residues too short to cover the CDR3 end, so that end is filled in from the germline J gene. The gene calls are TRBV7-9 and TRBJ2-5, with 10 positions matching TRBD1. CDR1 is SEHNR and CDR2 is FQNEAQ in the germline V gene (reference sequence). The junction had 12 bases not matched to a gene; V was cut back by 8 bases and J by 6 bases. This CDR3 has 15 amino acids. CDR3 DNA, as far as it was read: TGTGCCAGCCGACGGTCGACAGGGGGCAGTAAGACC. Residues: CASRRSTGGSKT. The entire CDR3 is CASRRSTGGSKTQYF.

On this clone itself: The CDR3 end falls 3 residues outside the read, so it is completed with the germline J gene. The chain combines TRBV20-1 with TRBJ2-5; 7 nucleotides align to TRBD2. Germline V gene lookup returns CDR1 DFQATT and CDR2 SNEGSKA (reference sequence). V lost 0 bases to trimming and J lost 1 base; unmatched junction nucleotides: 5. The CDR3 is 15 residues long. CDR3: CSARDTRGTQETQYF. CDR3 bases read: TGCAGTGCTAGAGATACGCGGGGGACCCAAGAGACC.

Concerning this clone: The read gets to within 3 residues of the CDR3 end, and the germline J gene fills in the rest. J is TRBJ1-3 and V is TRBV7-2, with no clear D. Trimming left V 1 base short and J 3 bases short, with 4 bases between. This CDR3 has 13 amino acids. Germline V gene sequence: CDR1 SGHTA, CDR2 FQGNSA. The CDR3 region is CASSLVRGNTIYF. Partial CDR3 DNA: TGTGCCAGCAGCTTAGTCCGTGGAAACACC.

As for this clone: The CDR3 extends 3 residues past the end of the read, so its final part is completed from the germline J gene. V usage is TRBV6-1 and J usage is TRBJ2-7, with D tentatively TRBD2 (5 bases). This CDR3 has 17 amino acids. Germline lookup yields CDR1 MNHNS and CDR2 SASEGT. V was trimmed by 1 base and J by 2 bases, leaving 18 bases between them. CDR3 DNA, as far as it was read: TGTGCCAGCAGTGAAGATCGGGCGGGCAGACCCCCCTACGAG. Translated, it gives CASSEDRAGRPPYE. The entire CDR3 sequence reads CASSEDRAGRPPYEQYF.

As concerns this clone: The read ends 3 residues shy of where the CDR3 ends; the end is completed using the germline J gene. J is TRBJ2-2 and V is TRBV4-1; 8 positions match TRBD2. The germline gives CDR1 MGHRA, CDR2 YSYEKL. V was clipped by 6 bases and J by 6 bases; unmatched bases: 6. This CDR3 has 14 amino acids. The CDR3 sequence is CASRIFGGAGELFF. Incomplete CDR3 DNA: TGCGCCAGCAGAATTTTCGGGGGGGCCGGGGAG.

Turning to this clone: The read ends 3 residues early relative to the CDR3; the germline J gene fills the gap. The genes are TRBV11-2 and TRBJ2-5; 9 bases agree with TRBD2. Germline V gene sequence: CDR1 SGHAT, CDR2 FQNNGV. This CDR3 is 15 amino acids long. Trimming took 8 bases from V and 6 from J; bases not matched to a gene: 13. The DNA read from the CDR3 is TGTGCCAGCCGACGACTAAGCGGGGGGCAAAAGACC. It translates to CASRRLSGGQKT. The CDR3, in full, reads CASRRLSGGQKTQYF.

With regard to this clone: The read ends 3 residues early relative to the CDR3; the germline J gene fills the gap. The chain recombines TRBV30 with TRBJ1-6, with TRBD1 matching over 7 bases. Losses at the gene ends were 3 bases for V and 5 bases for J; bases not matched to a gene: 10. Germline V lookup: CDR1 GTSNPN, CDR2 SVGIG (reference sequence). The CDR3 extends over 16 amino acids. The DNA read from the CDR3 is TGTGCCTGGAGGCTCCTGGACAGGACGCATAATTCACCC. This encodes CAWRLLDRTHNSP. The entire CDR3 reads CAWRLLDRTHNSPLHF.

With respect to this clone: Sequencing ends 3 residues short of the CDR3 end; the germline J gene provides the rest. The chain couples TRBV20-1 to TRBJ2-1; 13 nucleotides line up with TRBD2. The germline V gene has CDR1 DFQATT and CDR2 SNEGSKA (reference sequence). This CDR3 has 14 residues. Trimming took 2 bases from V and 7 from J; bases not matched to a gene: 2. The CDR3 sequence is CSARKTSGRNEQFF. The CDR3 DNA, read in part, is TGCAGTGCTAGAAAGACTAGCGGGAGGAATGAG.

Points on this clone: Read sequence stops 3 residues before the CDR3 end, and the germline J gene provides the missing end. V usage is TRBV6-2 or TRBV6-3 and J usage is TRBJ1-2; D remains ambiguous. Per germline, CDR1 MNHEY and CDR2 SVGEGT. The CDR3 consists of 13 residues. The sequenced CDR3 bases are TGTGCCAGCAATGAACAGACTCCGGGGGGC. Translation gives CASNEQTPGG. The whole CDR3 protein is CASNEQTPGGYTF.

Remarks on this clone: The read terminates 3 residues ahead of where the CDR3 ends, so the germline J gene completes it. This rearrangement joins TRBV11-2 to TRBJ2-3, with 10 positions matching TRBD2. There are 15 residues in the CDR3. The trim removed 1 base at V and 7 bases at J, leaving 5 bases unmatched. Germline assignment: CDR1 SGHAT and CDR2 FQNNGV. This CDR3 reads CASSLVSGGPYTQYF. The sequenced part of the CDR3 DNA is TGTGCCAGCAGCTTAGTTAGCGGGGGGCCCTATACG.

Comment on this clone: The DNA ends 3 residues before the CDR3 does, and the rest of the CDR3 is filled in from the germline J gene. Other DNA sequences from this sample encode an identical CDR3 as well. This rearrangement joins TRBV6-2 or TRBV6-3 to TRBJ2-7, with D possibly TRBD1 on 6 matching bases. Deletions cut 2 bases from V and 0 bases from J, with 8 bases between. CDR1 is MNHEY and CDR2 is SVGEGT in the germline V gene. The CDR3 is made up of 14 amino acids. This CDR3 reads CASSYGQSSYEQYF. CDR3 DNA, as far as it was read: TGTGCCAGCAGTTACGGACAGAGCTCCTACGAG.

Comments on this clone: The read stops 3 residues short of the end of the CDR3; the missing end is completed from the germline J gene. The J gene is TRBJ2-7, the V gene TRBV5-1; D perhaps matches TRBD2 (5 bases). The CDR3 runs 15 residues. Germline V gene sequence: CDR1 SGHRS, CDR2 YFSETQ. Trimming pared 0 bases from V and 2 bases from J, leaving 12 bases between. CDR3: CASSLDSSTPYEQYF. The DNA read from the CDR3 is TGCGCCAGCAGCTTGGATTCTAGCACACCCTACGAG.

Comments on this clone: The read is 3 residues too short to cover the CDR3 end, so that end is filled in from the germline J gene. The chain is built from TRBV2 and TRBJ1-6; D gene unclear. This CDR3 region has 13 residues. The V end lost 7 bases, the J end lost 8 bases, and 12 bases lay between the germline ends. CDR1 is SNHLY and CDR2 is FYNNEI in the germline V gene. CDR3 DNA, as far as it was read: TGTGCCAGCAACGCGGAAGGATATTCACCC. Translated: CASNAEGYSP. The entire CDR3 protein is CASNAEGYSPLHF.

CDR3 DNA, as far as it was read: TGTGCCAGCAGCGCATACGTGGGCGGGCGTGAAAAA. This sequence encodes CASSAYVGGREK. The entire CDR3 reads CASSAYVGGREKLFF. The chain recombines TRBV11-2 with TRBJ1-4; D is undetermined. The read gets to within 3 residues of the CDR3 end, and the germline J gene fills in the rest. V lost 5 bases, J lost 7 bases, and 17 bases lay in between. Germline V gene lookup returns CDR1 SGHAT and CDR2 FQNNGV. The CDR3 has 15 residues.

The CDR3 loop is CASSVTGMVNNSPLHF. The sequenced part of the CDR3 DNA is TGTGCCAGCAGCGTTACAGGGATGGTCAATAATTCACCC. V and J are TRBV7-8 and TRBJ1-6; perhaps TRBD1 as D (6 bases). The CDR3 is cut off 3 residues early in the read; its end comes from the germline J gene. V was trimmed by 5 bases and J by 5 bases, leaving 16 bases between them. The V gene's germline CDR1 is SGHVS and CDR2 FQNEAQ. The CDR3 consists of 16 residues. Full variable domain (missing parts from reference TRBV7-8 and TRBJ1-6): GAGVSQSPRYKVAKRGQDVALRCDPISGHVSLFWYQQALGQGPEFLTYFQNEAQLDKSGLPSDRFFAERPEGSVSTLKIQRTQQEDSAVYLCASSVTGMVNNSPLHFGNGTRLTVT.

CDR3 sequence reads: CASRKVGTRLLTDTQYF. CDR3 DNA (partial): TGCGCCAGCAGAAAGGTGGGGACAAGACTCCTCACAGATACG. The rearrangement joins TRBV4-1 to TRBJ2-3; D might be TRBD1 (6 bases). The CDR3 extends 3 residues past the end of the read, so its final part is completed from the germline J gene. Germline lookup yields CDR1 MGHRA and CDR2 YSYEKL. The CDR3 is 17 amino acids. Trimming cost V 6 bases and J 2 bases, with 21 bases left between them.

As for this clone: Coverage ceases 3 residues before the CDR3 finishes, and the germline J gene fills in the end. The rearrangement joins TRBV29-1 to TRBJ2-5; D gene ambiguous. CDR1 is SQVTM and CDR2 is ANQGSEA in the germline V gene. The CDR3 covers 14 residues. V lost 3 bases, J lost 0 bases, and 11 bases lay in between. CDR3 protein: CSVEIGAYQETQYF. The part of the CDR3 DNA that was read is TGCAGCGTTGAGATTGGAGCGTACCAAGAGACC.

On this clone: Read data end 3 residues before the CDR3 end; the end is taken from the germline J gene. The chain links TRBV5-4 to TRBJ1-2; no clear D. The CDR3 is 13 amino acids. Trimming shortened V by 0 bases and J by 3 bases, and 6 bases separated the two germline ends. Looked up from germline, CDR1 is SGHNT and CDR2 is YYREEE (reference sequence). The CDR3: CASSLVEDYGYTF. Partial CDR3 DNA: TGTGCCAGCAGCTTGGTCGAGGACTATGGC.

As concerns this clone: The DNA ends 3 residues before the CDR3 does, and the rest of the CDR3 is filled in from the germline J gene. The chain is built from TRBV19 and TRBJ1-2; no definite D call. The CDR3 consists of 14 residues. Germline V gene data show CDR1 as LNHDA and CDR2 as SQIVND (reference sequence). V gave up 7 bases and J gave up 6 bases, with 18 bases separating them. Here the CDR3 reads CASTTVQYLDGYTF. Partial CDR3 DNA: TGTGCCAGTACCACCGTACAGTATCTGGATGGC.

Comments on this clone: The missing CDR3 end, 3 residues past where the read stops, is filled in from the germline J gene. This chain links TRBV19 with TRBJ1-1, with D perhaps matching TRBD1 (5 bases). CDR1 is LNHDA, CDR2 SQIVND, per germline (reference sequence). The CDR3 runs 12 residues. Trimming removed 8 bases at V and 1 base at J, with 8 bases between. The part of the CDR3 DNA that was read is TGTGCCAGTGGTCAGGGGAACACTGAA. It specifies CASGQGNTE. The whole CDR3 reads CASGQGNTEAFF. Complete variable domain (other parts from reference TRBV19 and TRBJ1-1): DGGITQSPKYLFRKEGQNVTLSCEQNLNHDAMYWYRQDPGQGLRLIYYSQIVNDFQKGDIAEGYSVSREKKESFPLTVTSAQKNPTAFYLCASGQGNTEAFFGQGTRLTVV.

CDR3 region: CASRRLGGGTGELFF. The covered CDR3 bases are TGTGCCAGCAGAAGACTAGGAGGAGGCACCGGGGAG. V usage is TRBV2 and J usage is TRBJ2-2; weak D call: TRBD2 (6 bases). Sequencing ends 3 residues short of the CDR3 end; the germline J gene provides the rest. The CDR3 contains 15 residues. V lost 6 bases, J lost 4 bases, and 15 bases lay in between. Per the germline V gene, CDR1 is SNHLY and CDR2 is FYNNEI.

Concerning this clone: Read data end 3 residues before the CDR3 end; the end is taken from the germline J gene. The chain employs TRBV6-2 or TRBV6-3 and TRBJ2-5; the D gene is possibly TRBD1 (5 bases). V was cut by 5 bases and J by 5 bases, with 9 bases left in between. CDR3 length equals 12 residues. CDR1 and CDR2 from the germline V gene are MNHEY and SVGEGT. The CDR3: CASSGRAETQYF. The CDR3 DNA, read in part, is TGTGCCAGCAGTGGCAGGGCGGAGACC.

As for this clone: The read terminates 3 residues before the CDR3 end, so the remaining end is supplied by the germline J gene. The chain joins TRBV2 to TRBJ2-7, with TRBD2 matching 14 bases. The V gene end was trimmed by 8 bases and the J gene end by 4 bases; junction bases not matched to a gene: 10. Germline assignment: CDR1 SNHLY and CDR2 FYNNEI. The CDR3 has 16 amino acids. The DNA read from the CDR3 is TGTGCCAGCCGGGGGACTAGCGGGGGCCGGCGGTACGAG. This encodes CASRGTSGGRRYE. The whole CDR3 sequence is CASRGTSGGRRYEQYF. The entire variable domain, with the rest obtained from reference TRBV2 and TRBJ2-7, is as follows: EPEVTQTPSHQVTQMGQEVILRCVPISNHLYFYWYRQILGQKVEFLVSFYNNEISEKSEIFDDQFSVERPDGSNFTLKIRSTKLEDSAMYFCASRGTSGGRRYEQYFGPGTRLTVT.

The CDR3 is CSARDARTSGNNEQFF. The CDR3 bases that were read are TGCAGTGCTAGAGATGCGAGGACTAGCGGGAACAATGAG. The chain couples TRBV20-1 to TRBJ2-1; 12 nucleotides match TRBD2. The read ends 3 residues early relative to the CDR3; the germline J gene fills the gap. This CDR3 region has 16 residues. The V and J ends lost 0 bases and 5 bases, in that order; junction bases with no gene match: 5. Germline loops: CDR1 DFQATT, CDR2 SNEGSKA (reference sequence).

Worth noting for this clone: The DNA ends 3 residues before the CDR3 does, and the rest of the CDR3 is filled in from the germline J gene. V usage is TRBV20-1 and J usage is TRBJ1-2; TRBD1 matches 7 bases. CDR1 and CDR2 (germline): DFQATT, SNEGSKA (reference sequence). V was clipped by 5 bases and J by 4 bases; unmatched bases: 7. The CDR3 runs to 13 residues. The CDR3 sequence: CSAPTGDGYGYTF. CDR3 DNA, as far as it was read: TGCAGTGCTCCCACAGGGGATGGCTATGGC.

Comments on this clone: The CDR3 extends 3 residues past the end of the read, so its final part is completed from the germline J gene. The rearrangement uses TRBV5-6 and TRBJ1-4; TRBD1 matches 9 bases. The junction had 1 base not matched to a gene; V was cut back by 4 bases and J by 0 bases. The CDR3 totals 15 residues. Germline loops: CDR1 SGHDT, CDR2 YYEEEE. The CDR3 sequence: CASSGTGTTNEKLFF. The DNA read from the CDR3 is TGTGCCAGCAGCGGGACAGGGACAACTAATGAAAAA.